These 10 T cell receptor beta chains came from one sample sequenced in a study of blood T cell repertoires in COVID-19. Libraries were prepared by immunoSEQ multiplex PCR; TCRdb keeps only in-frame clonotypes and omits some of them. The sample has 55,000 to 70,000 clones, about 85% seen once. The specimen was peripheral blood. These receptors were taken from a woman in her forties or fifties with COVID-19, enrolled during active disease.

The CDR3 DNA is TGTGCCAGCTCACCGGACAATCGTGCACCCCTCCACTTT. This gives the protein CASSPDNRAPLHF. The J gene is TRBJ1-6, the V gene TRBV18, with a weak D call TRBD1 (5 bases). The germline V gene has CDR1 KGHSH and CDR2 LQKENI. This CDR3 has 13 amino acids. The V end was cut by 3 bases, the J end by 11 bases, with 11 bases between.

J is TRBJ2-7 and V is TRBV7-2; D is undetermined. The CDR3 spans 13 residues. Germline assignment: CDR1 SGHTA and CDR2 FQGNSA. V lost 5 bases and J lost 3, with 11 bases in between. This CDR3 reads CASSTTPGYEQYF. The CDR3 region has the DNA TGTGCCAGCAGCACTACGCCGGGCTACGAGCAGTACTTC.

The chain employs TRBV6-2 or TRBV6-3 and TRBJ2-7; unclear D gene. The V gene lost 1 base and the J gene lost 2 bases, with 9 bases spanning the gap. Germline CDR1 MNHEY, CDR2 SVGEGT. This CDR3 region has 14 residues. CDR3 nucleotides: TGTGCCAGCAGTTACTTCTACTCCCCCTACGAGCAGTACTTC. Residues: CASSYFYSPYEQYF.

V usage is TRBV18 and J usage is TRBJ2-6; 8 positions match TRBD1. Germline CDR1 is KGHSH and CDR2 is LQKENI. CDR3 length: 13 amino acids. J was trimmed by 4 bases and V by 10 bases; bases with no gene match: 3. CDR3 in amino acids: CAIRGPGANVLTF. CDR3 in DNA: TGTGCCATCAGGGGGCCAGGGGCCAACGTCCTGACTTTC. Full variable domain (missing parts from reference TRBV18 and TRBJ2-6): NAGVMQNPRHLVRRRGQEARLRCSPMKGHSHVYWYRQLPEEGLKFMVYLQKENIIDESGMPKERFSAEFPKEGPSILRIQQVVRGDSAAYFCAIRGPGANVLTFGAGSRLTVL.

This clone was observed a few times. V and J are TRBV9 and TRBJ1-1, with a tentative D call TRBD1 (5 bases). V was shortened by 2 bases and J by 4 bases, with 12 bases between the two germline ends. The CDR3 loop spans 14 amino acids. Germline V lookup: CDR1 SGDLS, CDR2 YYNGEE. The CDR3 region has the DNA TGTGCCAGCAGCGTCTCAGACGGGGGCACTGAAGCTTTCTTT. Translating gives CASSVSDGGTEAFF.

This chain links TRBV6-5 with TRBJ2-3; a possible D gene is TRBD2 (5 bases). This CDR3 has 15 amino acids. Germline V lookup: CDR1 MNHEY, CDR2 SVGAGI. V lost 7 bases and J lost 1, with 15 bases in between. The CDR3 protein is CASTPYMGGTDTQYF. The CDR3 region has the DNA TGTGCCAGCACCCCTTACATGGGAGGCACAGATACGCAGTATTTT.

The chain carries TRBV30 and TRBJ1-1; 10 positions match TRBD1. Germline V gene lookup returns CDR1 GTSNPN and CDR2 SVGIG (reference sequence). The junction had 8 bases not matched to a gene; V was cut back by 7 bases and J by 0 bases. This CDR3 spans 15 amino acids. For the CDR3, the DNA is TGTGCCTCCGGACAGGGGGGCGATGTGAACACTGAAGCTTTCTTT. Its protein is CASGQGGDVNTEAFF.

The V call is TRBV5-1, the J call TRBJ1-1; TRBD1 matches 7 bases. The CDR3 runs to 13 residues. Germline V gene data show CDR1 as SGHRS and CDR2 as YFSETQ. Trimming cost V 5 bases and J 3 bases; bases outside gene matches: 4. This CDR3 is CASSLTGYTEAFF. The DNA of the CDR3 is TGCGCCAGCAGTCTGACAGGGTACACTGAAGCTTTCTTT.

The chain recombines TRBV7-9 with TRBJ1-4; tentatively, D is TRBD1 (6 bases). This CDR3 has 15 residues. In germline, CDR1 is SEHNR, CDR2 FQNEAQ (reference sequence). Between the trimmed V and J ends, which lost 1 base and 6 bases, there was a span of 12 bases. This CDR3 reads CASSLVRDTHEKLFF. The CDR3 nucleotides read TGTGCCAGCAGCTTAGTTAGGGACACTCATGAAAAACTGTTTTTT.

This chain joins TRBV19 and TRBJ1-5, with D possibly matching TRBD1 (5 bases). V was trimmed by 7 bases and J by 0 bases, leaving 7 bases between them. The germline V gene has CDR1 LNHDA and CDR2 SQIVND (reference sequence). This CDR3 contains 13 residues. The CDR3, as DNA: TGTGCCAGTACAGGGAATAGCAATCAGCCCCAGCATTTT. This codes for CASTGNSNQPQHF.